This is a list of T cell receptor beta chains from one sample in a study of T-cell reconstitution after alpha-beta-depleted transplantation in children. TCRdb itself ran the PCR reads through MiXCR, one entry per CDR3 protein. The sample has roughly 190,000 distinct CDR3 sequences, about 14% seen once. The sequenced sample was PBMCs from the stem cell graft donor, obtained from the stem cell graft. The receptors originated from a human donor who donated a stem cell graft to a child with acute lymphoblastic leukemia. Each CDR3 is given with its conserved first and last residue. D genes are given only for firm matches. Only part of the rows carry a size: once, few, many, or a class if the clone is expanded.

D,V,J,size,length,DNA,CDR3
-,TRBV28,TRBJ1-1,many,14,TGTGCCAGCAGTTTATGGCGGGGCAGGACTGAAGCTTTCTTT,CASSLWRGRTEAFF
-,TRBV5-5,TRBJ2-2,once,15,TGTGCCAGCAGCTTATCAGGACAGCTCACCGGGGAGCGGTTTTTT,CASSLSGQLTGERFF
TRBD2,TRBV20-1,TRBJ2-1,many,13,TGCAGTGTTGGCGGGAGGGCATACAATGAGCAGTTCTTC,CSVGGRAYNEQFF
-,TRBV24-1,TRBJ2-2,many,17,TGTGCCACCAGTGATTCGAGTACGAGGGTCCATTCCGGGGAGCTGTTTTTT,CATSDSSTRVHSGELFF
-,TRBV5-1,TRBJ2-3,few,16,TGCGCCAGCAGCTTGGACCCCCGCCGTCCCGCAGATACGCAGTATTTT,CASSLDPRRPADTQYF
-,TRBV28,TRBJ2-7,many,14,TGTGCCAGCAGTTTGGAAGAAAAGGGAGGAGGGCAGTACTTC,CASSLEEKGGGQYF
-,TRBV10-3,TRBJ1-2,few,13,TGTGCCATCCAGGTGGGGTTCGGTAATGGCTACACCTTC,CAIQVGFGNGYTF
TRBD1,TRBV30,TRBJ1-5,-,14,TGTGCCTGGACAGGGGGGGTTGGCAATCAGCCCCAGCATTTT,CAWTGGVGNQPQHF
-,TRBV24-1,TRBJ2-1,few,14,TGTGCCACCATGGGAGCTACTGGTGGGAATGAGCAGTTCTTC,CATMGATGGNEQFF
-,TRBV20-1,TRBJ1-1,many,13,TGCAGTGCCCAGAACAGCGCTCAAGGGGAAGCTTTCTTT,CSAQNSAQGEAFF
-,TRBV3-1,TRBJ2-2,many,12,TGTGCCAGCAGCCAAGTCGGGGGGGAGCTGTTTTTT,CASSQVGGELFF
TRBD2,TRBV7-6,TRBJ2-1,many,15,TGTGCCAGCAGCCCCACGGGACTAGCGGGCAATGAGCAGTTCTTC,CASSPTGLAGNEQFF